These T cell receptor beta chains were read from a single sample in a study of cytotoxic CD8 clonotypes in ibrutinib-treated CLL. The data were produced by immunoSEQ multiplex PCR, yet TCRdb's version contains in-frame clones alone and is incomplete. The sample lists about 130,000 clones, roughly 85% seen once, with about 2.1% in the top ten. This specimen consisted of PBMCs, obtained after 24 months of ibrutinib treatment. All receptors derive from a human donor with chronic lymphocytic leukemia. CDR3s leave out the opening cysteine and the closing phenylalanine or tryptophan. Fields, in order: J gene, V gene, CDR3 protein.

j_call: TRBJ2-1; v_call: TRBV5-4; cdr3_aa: ASSLDHWGRF
j_call: TRBJ1-3; v_call: TRBV4-3; cdr3_aa: ASSQDGRDPGNTIY
j_call: TRBJ2-5; v_call: TRBV5-1; cdr3_aa: ASFKGTREQETQY
j_call: TRBJ2-5; v_call: TRBV20-1; cdr3_aa: SARLLAGEY
j_call: TRBJ2-5; v_call: TRBV5-1; cdr3_aa: ASSLSGGAGETQY
j_call: TRBJ1-5; v_call: TRBV11-2; cdr3_aa: ASSEGTGYSNQPQH
j_call: TRBJ1-6; v_call: TRBV5-1; cdr3_aa: ASSFGEGRRAPLH
j_call: TRBJ1-1; v_call: TRBV4-1; cdr3_aa: ASSPPGNTEAF
j_call: TRBJ1-5; v_call: TRBV27; cdr3_aa: ASSLLGVDNQPQH
j_call: TRBJ2-1; v_call: TRBV7-9; cdr3_aa: ASSLAGTGGGNEQF
j_call: TRBJ2-3; v_call: TRBV6-1; cdr3_aa: ASSSTDTQY
j_call: TRBJ2-5; v_call: TRBV2; cdr3_aa: ASRKGSSGIGETQY
j_call: TRBJ2-7; v_call: TRBV2; cdr3_aa: ASSSGQGAEEQY
j_call: TRBJ2-1; v_call: TRBV28; cdr3_aa: ASSLGGRAGNEQF
j_call: TRBJ1-6; v_call: TRBV5-8; cdr3_aa: ASSPRTGASPLH
j_call: TRBJ1-5; v_call: TRBV9; cdr3_aa: ASSVDRDQPQH
j_call: TRBJ2-5; v_call: TRBV7-2; cdr3_aa: ASSFLRTGEETQY
j_call: TRBJ2-5; v_call: TRBV7-9; cdr3_aa: ASSTGQGAWETQY
j_call: TRBJ2-2; v_call: TRBV19; cdr3_aa: ASSIGFRQRSNTGELF
j_call: TRBJ2-2; v_call: TRBV5-4; cdr3_aa: ASSSTPLALNTGELF
j_call: TRBJ1-4; v_call: TRBV7-2; cdr3_aa: ASSLGTRGEKLF
j_call: TRBJ2-3; v_call: TRBV2; cdr3_aa: ASNRLDKATDTQY